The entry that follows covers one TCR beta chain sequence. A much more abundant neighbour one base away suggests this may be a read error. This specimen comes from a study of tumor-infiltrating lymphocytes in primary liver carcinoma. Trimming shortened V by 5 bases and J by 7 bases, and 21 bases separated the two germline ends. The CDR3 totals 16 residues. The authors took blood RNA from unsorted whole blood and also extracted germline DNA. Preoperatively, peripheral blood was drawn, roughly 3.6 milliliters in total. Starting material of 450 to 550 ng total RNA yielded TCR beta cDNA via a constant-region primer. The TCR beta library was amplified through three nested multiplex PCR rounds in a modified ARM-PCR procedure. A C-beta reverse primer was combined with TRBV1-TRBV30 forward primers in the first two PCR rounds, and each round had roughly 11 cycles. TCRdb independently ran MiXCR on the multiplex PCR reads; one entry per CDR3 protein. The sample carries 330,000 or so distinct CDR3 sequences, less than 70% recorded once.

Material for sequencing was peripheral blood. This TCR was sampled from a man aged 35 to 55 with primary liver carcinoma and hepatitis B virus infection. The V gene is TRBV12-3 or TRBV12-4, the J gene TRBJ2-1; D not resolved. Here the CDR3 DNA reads TGTGCCAGCAGTGTCGAAAGGGTCAGCCCCGGGAATGAGCAGTTCTTC. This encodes CASSVERVSPGNEQFF.